This T cell receptor (beta chain) was identified in a study of cytomegalovirus exposure and HLA in healthy donors. Study outcomes and limitations: Analyses of presence and absence presupposed an approximately uniform sequencing depth across donors. TRBV6-2, TRBV6-3 and some other V segments were excluded as indistinguishable.

The V gene's germline CDR1 is MDHEN and CDR2 SYDVKM. V gave up 4 bases and J gave up 3 bases, with 13 bases separating them. The CDR3 sequence is 16 residues long. It was with 60 Vbeta and 13 Jbeta primers that the PCR ran. TCRdb's table, derived via immunoSEQ multiplex PCR, lists solely in-frame clones and lacks some. The sample has 100,000 to 150,000 clones, around 77% seen once. Worth noting for this clone: Its antigen is currently unknown.

This chain links TRBV28 with TRBJ2-6; D not certain. Sequencing was carried out using PBMCs. This receptor was taken from a male donor in good health and CMV-seropositive. This chain's CDR3 is CASSSNSRRGANVLTF. CDR3 bases: TGTGCCAGCAGTTCGAACAGCCGTCGTGGGGCCAACGTCCTGACTTTC.